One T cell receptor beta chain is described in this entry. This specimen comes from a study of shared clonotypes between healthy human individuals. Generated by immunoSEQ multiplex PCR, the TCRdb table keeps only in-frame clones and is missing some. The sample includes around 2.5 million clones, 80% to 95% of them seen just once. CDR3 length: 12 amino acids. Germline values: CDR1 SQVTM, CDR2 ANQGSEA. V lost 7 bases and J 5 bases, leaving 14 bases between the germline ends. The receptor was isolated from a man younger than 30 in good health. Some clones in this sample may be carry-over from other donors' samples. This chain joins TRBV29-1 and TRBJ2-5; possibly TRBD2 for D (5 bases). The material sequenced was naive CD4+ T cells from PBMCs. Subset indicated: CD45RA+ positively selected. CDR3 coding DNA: TGCAGCGCGGGGATCGACGGCGAGACCCAGTACTTC. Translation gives CSAGIDGETQYF.